This T cell receptor (beta chain) was sequenced for a study of T cells in Graves' hyperthyroidism and ophthalmopathy. As for the study in general: Peripheral blood was secured at the point of initial diagnosis, before any treatment.

On this clonotype itself: Its cognate antigen is unknown.

Findings of the study overall: Among clonotypes expanded in thyroid above 0.001, most were also found in blood.

The study excluded patients with uncontrolled infection, other autoimmune disease, pregnancy or lactation. The CDR3 is 16 amino acids. V was cut by 11 bases and J by 0 bases, with 22 bases left in between. Germline assignment: CDR1 KGHDR and CDR2 SFDVKD. RNA transcripts yielded amplified TCR beta CDR3 regions. First-round RT-PCR with HTBI primers amplified the TCR CDR3 region. Each CDR3 protein is one row after TCRdb ran MiXCR on the multiplex PCR reads. The repertoire consists of some 800,000 distinct CDR3 sequences, with more than 30% occurring once and the leading ten covering approximately 8.7%. This receptor was identified in a man aged 18 to 29 with Graves' hyperthyroidism. J is TRBJ2-7 and V is TRBV24-1; perhaps TRBD2 as D (7 bases). Sequencing was done on a sample of blood. The CDR3 DNA is TGTGCCAGCAGCGTAGAGGCGGGGGCTATCTCCTACGAGCAGTACTTC. Its translation: CASSVEAGAISYEQYF.